Listed below are T cell receptor beta chains from one sample, sequenced in a study of blood T cell repertoires in COVID-19. Sequenced by immunoSEQ multiplex PCR; TCRdb stores in-frame clones only, minus some. The sample includes 150,000 to 200,000 clones, around nine tenths seen only once; the top ten take less than 3.5%. Input material: peripheral blood. These receptors originate from a man between 65 and 79 years old with acute or convalescent COVID-19. The CDR3 runs from the conserved cysteine through the conserved F or W. The D gene is left open where the match is weak. A clone size is listed for some rows: how often the clone was seen (once, few, many), or a class if it is expanded.

.	TRBV11-2	TRBD1	TRBJ2-1	16	TGTGCCAGCAGCTTAGATGGAGACAGGGCCTACAATGAGCAGTTCTTC	CASSLDGDRAYNEQFF
.	TRBV18	.	TRBJ2-5	15	TGTGCCAGCTCACCCCGCTCGACAGTCCAAGAGACCCAGTACTTC	CASSPRSTVQETQYF
.	TRBV27	.	TRBJ2-1	13	TGTGCCAGGGGTCCCCAAACTACCAATGAGCAGTTCTTC	CARGPQTTNEQFF
.	TRBV7-9	TRBD1	TRBJ1-1	15	TGTGCCAGCAGCGGGACAGGGGGCCCCCGCGCTGAAGCTTTCTTT	CASSGTGGPRAEAFF
.	TRBV30	.	TRBJ1-1	13	TGTGCCTGGAATTATGCCAGGGACACTGAAGCTTTCTTT	CAWNYARDTEAFF
.	TRBV19	TRBD1	TRBJ1-4	16	TGTGCCAGTAGCCCCTCGACAGGGACCATGCCTTCGAAACTGTTTTTT	CASSPSTGTMPSKLFF
.	TRBV6-5	TRBD1	TRBJ1-6	14	TGTGCCAGCCGACCGGGACAGACTAATTCACCCCTCCACTTT	CASRPGQTNSPLHF
.	TRBV9	.	TRBJ2-1	14	TGTGCCAGCAGCCCTAACCCCTCCTACAATGAGCAGTTCTTC	CASSPNPSYNEQFF
once	TRBV7-8	TRBD2	TRBJ2-3	15	TGTGCCAGCAGCACCCGTGGGAGGGTAGTAGATACGCAGTATTTT	CASSTRGRVVDTQYF
.	TRBV12-5	.	TRBJ1-4	14	TGTGCTAGTGGTTCGAGCGCGACTAATGAAAAACTGTTTTTT	CASGSSATNEKLFF
.	TRBV4-1	TRBD1	TRBJ1-5	17	TGCGCCAGCAGCCACTCAGGGCCCAGGACAGGGTTCCAGGGCCAGCATTTT	CASSHSGPRTGFQGQHF
few	TRBV5-1	.	TRBJ2-5	15	TGCGCCAGCAGTTCAGGGCCAGGGCGGCAAGAGACCCAGTACTTC	CASSSGPGRQETQYF
once	TRBV5-1	TRBD2	TRBJ2-7	13	TGCGCCAGCAGCTTGTCGGGGGGGGACGAGCAGTACTTC	CASSLSGGDEQYF
.	TRBV6-4	.	TRBJ1-1	14	TGTGCCAGCAGCGCTCAGGGTGGAAGGACTGAAGCTTTCTTT	CASSAQGGRTEAFF
.	TRBV29-1	TRBD2	TRBJ2-7	14	TGCAGCGTTGGAGGCGGGGGGAGCTCCTACGAGCAGTACTTC	CSVGGGGSSYEQYF
.	TRBV4-2	TRBD1	TRBJ1-2	15	TGTGCCAGCAGCCAAGTAGGGACAGGGGCATCCGGCTACACCTTC	CASSQVGTGASGYTF
.	TRBV19	.	TRBJ2-7	12	TGTGCCAGTAAAGGGGCAACCTACGAGCAGTACTTC	CASKGATYEQYF
.	TRBV28	.	TRBJ1-4	14	TGTGCCAGCAGTTCCGGGATCCATAATGAAAAACTGTTTTTT	CASSSGIHNEKLFF
.	TRBV28	.	TRBJ2-5	11	TGTGCCAGCAGCGGCCAAGAGACCCAGTACTTC	CASSGQETQYF
.	TRBV9	TRBD1	TRBJ2-1	16	TGTGCCAGCAGCGTAGAGGTGACAGGGGGGTTTAATGAGCAGTTCTTC	CASSVEVTGGFNEQFF
.	TRBV19	.	TRBJ2-3	14	TGTGCCAGTAGTACAGGCAACAGAGCTAATACGCAGTATTTT	CASSTGNRANTQYF
once	TRBV6-2/TRBV6-3	.	TRBJ1-6	18	TGTGCCAGCAGTTACTCGAAAGAGCTGAGCTCCTATAATTCACCCCTCCACTTT	CASSYSKELSSYNSPLHF
.	TRBV5-5	.	TRBJ1-1	13	TGTGCCAGCAGCTCCCTGAGGAACACTGAAGCTTTCTTT	CASSSLRNTEAFF
once	TRBV11-3	.	TRBJ2-3	13	TGTGCCAGCAGCCATGCGGTTGCGGATACGCAGTATTTT	CASSHAVADTQYF
.	TRBV12-2	.	TRBJ1-2	13	TGTGCAAGTCGCTTTATAGAGCCTTATGGCTACACCTTC	CASRFIEPYGYTF
few	TRBV11-2	.	TRBJ1-5	13	TGTGCCAGCAGCCTGGGGGAGGGGCAGCCCCAGCATTTT	CASSLGEGQPQHF
.	TRBV28	.	TRBJ2-1	18	TGTGCCAGCAGTTTTCTTGGAGGGACCTCGATCTCCTACAATGAGCAGTTCTTC	CASSFLGGTSISYNEQFF
.	TRBV4-1	.	TRBJ1-5	20	TGCGCCAGCAGCCAAGATCATCGGAGCGGTAGGGCTTATAGCAATCAGCCCCAGCATTTT	CASSQDHRSGRAYSNQPQHF
.	TRBV10-3	TRBD1	TRBJ1-1	15	TGTGCCATCAGTGAGGTCGACAGGGGTAGCACTGAAGCTTTCTTT	CAISEVDRGSTEAFF
.	TRBV11-3	TRBD2	TRBJ2-5	17	TGTGCCAGCAGCTTACGATCCGGGACTAGCGGCCAAGAGACCCAGTACTTC	CASSLRSGTSGQETQYF
.	TRBV7-8	.	TRBJ1-4	14	TGTGCCAGCAGCTCGACAGGTCGGGTTGAAAAACTGTTTTTT	CASSSTGRVEKLFF
.	TRBV5-4	TRBD1	TRBJ2-6	17	TGTGCCAGCAGCTTGTGGGCACAGGGGAGTGGGGCCAACGTCCTGACTTTC	CASSLWAQGSGANVLTF
once	TRBV24-1	.	TRBJ1-1	19	TGTGCCACCAGTGACCCGACTCGTGCCGGACATTGGCCTCCTAGTTCAGCTTTCTTT	CATSDPTRAGHWPPSSAFF
.	TRBV6-1	TRBD1	TRBJ1-1	14	TGTGCCAGCAGTGACCAACAGGGGGCGACTGAAGCTTTCTTT	CASSDQQGATEAFF
.	TRBV24-1	.	TRBJ2-4	17	TGTGCCACCATAAACCTGGAGGGCGGCACTGCCAAAAACATTCAGTACTTC	CATINLEGGTAKNIQYF
.	TRBV27	.	TRBJ2-1	11	TGTGCCAGCCAGGGGGGCCACGAGCAGTTCTTC	CASQGGHEQFF
.	TRBV7-3	.	TRBJ2-7	14	TGTGCCAGCAGCTCCCAGGGTTGGACGACCGAGCAGTACTTC	CASSSQGWTTEQYF
.	TRBV4-2	TRBD1	TRBJ1-6	13	TGTGCCAGCAGCTCCGACAGGGAGGCTACCCTCCACTTT	CASSSDREATLHF
.	TRBV10-2	.	TRBJ2-2	13	TGCGCCAGCAGTGTCCAGCCGACAGGGGAGCTGTTTTTT	CASSVQPTGELFF
.	TRBV7-8	.	TRBJ2-7	14	TGTGCCAGCAGCTTTTCGGGGACTCAGGACGAGCAGTACTTC	CASSFSGTQDEQYF
once	TRBV7-8	TRBD1	TRBJ1-2	13	TGTGCCAGCAGCCGACAGGGGGCGTCTGGCTACACCTTC	CASSRQGASGYTF
.	TRBV9	TRBD2	TRBJ2-7	15	TGTGCCAGCAGCGTAGGAAGCGGGGGGGCGGAGGAGCAGTACTTC	CASSVGSGGAEEQYF
.	TRBV4-3	.	TRBJ1-5	15	TGCGCCAGCAGCCAAGAAGGACACAAAAATCAGCCCCAGCATTTT	CASSQEGHKNQPQHF
.	TRBV3-1/TRBV3-2	.	TRBJ2-3	13	TGTGCCAGCAGAGGGGTGGCTAGAGATACGCAGTATTTT	CASRGVARDTQYF
once	TRBV7-2	.	TRBJ2-7	15	TGTGCCAGCAGCTTAGATCGTCAGGGGGGATACGAGCAGTACTTC	CASSLDRQGGYEQYF
few	TRBV9	TRBD2	TRBJ2-3	16	TGTGCCAGCAGCGTCTTAGCGGGAGGGCCCACAGATACGCAGTATTTT	CASSVLAGGPTDTQYF
.	TRBV5-1	TRBD1	TRBJ2-5	13	TGCGCCAGCAGGACAGGGGTAGGGGAGACCCAGTACTTC	CASRTGVGETQYF